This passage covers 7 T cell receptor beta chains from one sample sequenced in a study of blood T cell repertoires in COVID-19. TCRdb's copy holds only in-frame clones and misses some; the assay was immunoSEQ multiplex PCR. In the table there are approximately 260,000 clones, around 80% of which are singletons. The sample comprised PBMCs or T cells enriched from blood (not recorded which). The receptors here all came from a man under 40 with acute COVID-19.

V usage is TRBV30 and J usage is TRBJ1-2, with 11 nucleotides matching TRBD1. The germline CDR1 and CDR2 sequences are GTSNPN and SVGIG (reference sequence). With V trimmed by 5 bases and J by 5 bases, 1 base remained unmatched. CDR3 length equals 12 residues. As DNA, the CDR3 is TGTGCCTGGGGGACAGGGGGATATGGCTACACCTTC. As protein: CAWGTGGYGYTF.

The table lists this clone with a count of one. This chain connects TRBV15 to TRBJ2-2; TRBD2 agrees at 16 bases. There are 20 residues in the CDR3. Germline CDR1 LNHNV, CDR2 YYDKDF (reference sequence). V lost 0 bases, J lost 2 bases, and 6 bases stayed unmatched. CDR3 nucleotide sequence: TGTGCCACCAGCAGAGATAAGGGACTAGCGGGAGGGAGAAACACCGGGGAGCTGTTTTTT. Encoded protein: CATSRDKGLAGGRNTGELFF.

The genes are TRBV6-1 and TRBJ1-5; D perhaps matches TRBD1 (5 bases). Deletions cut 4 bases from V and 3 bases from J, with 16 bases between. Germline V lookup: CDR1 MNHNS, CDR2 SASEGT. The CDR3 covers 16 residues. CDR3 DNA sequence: TGTGCCAGCAGTGTAGGGGCCAGCCCTCCCAATCAGCCCCAGCATTTT. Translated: CASSVGASPPNQPQHF.

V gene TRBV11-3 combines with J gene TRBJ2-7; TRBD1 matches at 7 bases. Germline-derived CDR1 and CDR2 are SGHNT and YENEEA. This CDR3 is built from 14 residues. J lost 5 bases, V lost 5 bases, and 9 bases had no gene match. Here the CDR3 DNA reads TGTGCCAGCAGCATGACAGGGTTTGAGAACGAGCAGTACGTC. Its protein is CASSMTGFENEQYV.

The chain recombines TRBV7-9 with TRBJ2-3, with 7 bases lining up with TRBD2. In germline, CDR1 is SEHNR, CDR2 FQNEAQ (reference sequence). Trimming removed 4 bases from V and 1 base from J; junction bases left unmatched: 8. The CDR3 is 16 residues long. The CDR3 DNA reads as TGTGCCAGCAGCTCCCGGTGGAGCGGGGGCACAGATACGCAGTATTTT. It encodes CASSSRWSGGTDTQYF.

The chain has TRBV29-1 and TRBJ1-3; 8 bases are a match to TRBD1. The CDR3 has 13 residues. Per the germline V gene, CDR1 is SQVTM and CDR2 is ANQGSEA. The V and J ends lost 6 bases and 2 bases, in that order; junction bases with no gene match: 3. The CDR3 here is CSVTQGAGNTIYF. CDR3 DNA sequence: TGCAGCGTCACACAGGGGGCTGGAAACACCATATATTTT. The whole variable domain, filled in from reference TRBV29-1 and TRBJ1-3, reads SAVISQKPSRDICQRGTSLTIQCQVDSQVTMMFWYRQQPGQSLTLIATANQGSEATYESGFVIDKFPISRPNLTFSTLTVSNMSPEDSSIYLCSVTQGAGNTIYFGEGSWLTVV.

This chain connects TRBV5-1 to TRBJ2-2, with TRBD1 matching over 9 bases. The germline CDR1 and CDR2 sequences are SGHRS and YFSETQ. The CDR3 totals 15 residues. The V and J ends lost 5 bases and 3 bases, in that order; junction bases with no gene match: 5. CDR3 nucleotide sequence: TGCGCCAGCAGTCCGACAGGGGGTTACACCGGGGAGCTGTTTTTT. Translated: CASSPTGGYTGELFF.